Included here is one T cell receptor beta chain sequence, with context. Pregnant or lactating patients were excluded, as were those with uncontrolled infection or other autoimmune disease. It was RNA transcripts that yielded the amplified TCR beta CDR3 regions. RT-PCR in the first round (using the HTBI primer set) targeted the TCR CDR3. TCRdb re-derived calls from the multiplex PCR reads in MiXCR, one entry per CDR3 protein. The profile shows some 570,000 distinct CDR3 sequences, under 20% of them singletons. The CDR3 totals 15 residues. Unmatched junction bases numbered 8, after V lost 7 bases and J lost 3 bases. Germline V gene lookup returns CDR1 SNHLY and CDR2 FYNNEI. The sample originates from a study of T cells in Graves' hyperthyroidism and ophthalmopathy.

The sequencing sample was made of blood. This chain uses TRBV2 with TRBJ2-5; 10 bases line up with TRBD2. The sequence was collected from a woman between 18 and 30 years old with Graves' ophthalmopathy. CDR3 nucleotides: TGTGCCAGCATATCGACTAGCGGGCTTAAAGAGACCCAGTACTTC. It codes for CASISTSGLKETQYF.